Below, one T cell receptor beta chain is given with its context. Its specificity is unknown. TCR alpha and TCR beta cDNA libraries with sample barcodes and UMIs came from 5'RACE using constant-segment primers. TCRdb processed the 5' RACE reads anew with MiXCR; each CDR3 protein has one entry. This sample has 150,000 to 200,000 distinct CDR3 sequences, with about an eighth found just once. This entry comes from a study of T-cell memory formation after mild COVID-19. Whole-study findings and limits: Day 15 to 85 contracting clones showed balanced CD4/CD8; later expanders leaned CD4+.

Per germline, CDR1 SGHNT and CDR2 YYREEE (reference sequence). This CDR3 has 12 residues. V shed 5 bases and J shed 6 bases, with 11 bases lying between them. The sample taken for sequencing was PBMCs or a T cell subset sorted from them (not recorded which). The rearrangement uses TRBV5-4 and TRBJ1-2; D may be TRBD1 (5 bases). The receptor's source is a young man who had mild COVID-19 (a few samples of this study predate the infection). Cell type and time point are not known. DNA of the CDR3: TGTGCCAGCAGATCCGGGACGGATGGCTACACCTTC. Its translation: CASRSGTDGYTF.